This entry concerns a single T cell receptor (beta chain). Its cognate antigen is unknown. V was clipped by 0 bases and J by 6 bases; unmatched bases: 5. Germline values: CDR1 SGHRS, CDR2 YFSETQ. The length of the CDR3 is 15 residues. The data stem from a study of cytomegalovirus exposure and HLA in healthy donors. Study in general: Researchers previously reported finding about 110 million unique TCR beta sequences from about 170 million T cells.

PCR was performed using 60 Vbeta and 13 Jbeta primers. Per the original methods: In a later analysis, of 84 million or so unique beta chains, some 10 million appeared in at least two donors. TCRdb's copy holds only in-frame clones and misses some; the assay was immunoSEQ multiplex PCR. The V and J calls and clone size are taken from that table; D and trimming were inferred from the DNA. The table includes about 45,000 clones, roughly 87% detected once. General study results and limits: A later analysis linked a missense DCLRE1C variant to TCR beta V- and J-gene trimming. The availability of immune exposure information extended only to CMV serostatus.

This receptor was identified in a middle-aged woman in good health and CMV-seropositive. The specimen was PBMCs. This chain connects TRBV5-1 to TRBJ2-2; TRBD2 agrees at 7 bases. CDR3 DNA: TGCGCCAGCAGCTTGGATATCGGGAGGCCCGGGGAGCTGTTTTTT. Its translation: CASSLDIGRPGELFF.